One and the same sample provided the 5 T cell receptor beta chains below, sequenced in a study of blood T cell repertoires in COVID-19. Libraries were prepared by immunoSEQ multiplex PCR; TCRdb keeps only in-frame clonotypes and omits some of them. This sample yields about 130,000 clones, of which approximately 85% are seen a single time; roughly 4% belongs to the top ten. The sequenced sample was peripheral blood. These receptors originate from a human donor in a cohort sampled during active COVID-19.

The rearrangement links TRBV7-2 to TRBJ2-3; TRBD2 aligns across 11 bases. Unmatched junction bases numbered 12, after V lost 0 bases and J lost 7 bases. The CDR3 has 18 residues. Germline-derived CDR1 and CDR2 are SGHTA and FQGNSA. CDR3 sequence: CASSLASSGGSAGNTQYF. DNA of the CDR3: TGTGCCAGCAGCTTAGCGTCTAGCGGGGGGTCCGCGGGCAATACGCAGTATTTT.

The chain joins TRBV7-2 to TRBJ2-1, with 10 nucleotides matching TRBD1. The CDR3 runs 15 residues. V trimming: 4 bases; J trimming: 6 bases; junction bases outside the gene matches: 6. Germline CDR1 reads SGHTA; CDR2 reads FQGNSA. DNA for the CDR3: TGTGCCAGCAGCTACGACAGGGGGCGGGTCAATGAGCAGTTCTTC. Protein product: CASSYDRGRVNEQFF.

The chain joins TRBV6-2 or TRBV6-3 to TRBJ2-5; 7 bases are a match to TRBD1. CDR1 and CDR2 (germline): MNHEY, SVGEGT. The CDR3 is 16 residues long. Trimming cost V 2 bases and J 5 bases; bases outside gene matches: 11. CDR3 region: CASSYEARGLKETQYF. As DNA, the CDR3 is TGTGCCAGCAGTTACGAGGCGAGGGGGCTTAAGGAGACCCAGTACTTC.

V gene TRBV7-9 combines with J gene TRBJ2-3, with 10 bases aligning to TRBD1. Trimming cost V 5 bases and J 5 bases; bases outside gene matches: 7. The CDR3 covers 15 residues. The germline V gene encodes CDR1 SEHNR and CDR2 FQNEAQ (reference sequence). The chain's CDR3 is CASSQDRGRVDTQYF. The CDR3 DNA is TGTGCCAGCAGCCAAGACAGGGGGCGAGTAGATACGCAGTATTTT.

V usage is TRBV9 and J usage is TRBJ2-1, with TRBD2 matching 10 bases. J lost 8 bases, V lost 4 bases, and 6 bases had no gene match. Germline CDR1 SGDLS, CDR2 YYNGEE. CDR3 length: 14 residues. The CDR3 sequence: CASSTTGTSDEQFF. CDR3 sequence (DNA): TGTGCCAGCAGCACAACCGGGACTAGCGATGAGCAGTTCTTC.